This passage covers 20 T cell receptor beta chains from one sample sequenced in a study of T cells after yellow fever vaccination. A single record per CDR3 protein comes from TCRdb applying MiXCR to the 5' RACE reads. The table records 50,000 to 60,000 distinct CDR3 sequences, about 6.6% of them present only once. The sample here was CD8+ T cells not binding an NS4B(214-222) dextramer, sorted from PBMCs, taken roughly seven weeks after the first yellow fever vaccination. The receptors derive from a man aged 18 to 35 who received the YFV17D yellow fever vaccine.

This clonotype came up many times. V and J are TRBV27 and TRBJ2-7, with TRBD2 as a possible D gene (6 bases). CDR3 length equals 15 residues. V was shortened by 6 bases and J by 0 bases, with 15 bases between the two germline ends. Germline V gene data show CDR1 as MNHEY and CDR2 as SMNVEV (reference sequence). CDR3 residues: CASRAKGLSSYEQYV. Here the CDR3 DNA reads TGTGCCAGCAGGGCCAAGGGACTGAGCTCCTACGAGCAGTACGTC.

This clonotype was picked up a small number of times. CDR3 DNA: TGTGCCAGCAGTGGTACGCGCAATGAGCAGTTCTTC. This encodes CASSGTRNEQFF. The J gene is TRBJ2-1, the V gene TRBV12-3 or TRBV12-4; D is unresolved. This CDR3 has 12 residues. The V end lost 5 bases, the J end lost 6 bases, and 8 bases lay between the germline ends.

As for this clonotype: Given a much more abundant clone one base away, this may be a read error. CDR3 in DNA: TGTGCCAGCGCGCTGGGGGGGGCGGACACCAGGGAGCTGTTTTTT. It is translated as CASALGGADTRELFF. The chain combines TRBV9 with TRBJ2-2; a possible D gene is TRBD2 (7 bases). CDR1 SGDLS and CDR2 YYNGEE come from the germline V gene. The CDR3 is made up of 15 amino acids.

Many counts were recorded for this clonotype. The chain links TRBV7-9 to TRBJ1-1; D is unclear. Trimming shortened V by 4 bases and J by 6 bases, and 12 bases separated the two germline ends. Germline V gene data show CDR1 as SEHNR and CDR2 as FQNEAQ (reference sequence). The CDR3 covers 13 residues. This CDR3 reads CASSYSLRAEAFF. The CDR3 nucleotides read TGTGCCAGCAGCTATTCCCTGAGGGCTGAAGCTTTCTTT.

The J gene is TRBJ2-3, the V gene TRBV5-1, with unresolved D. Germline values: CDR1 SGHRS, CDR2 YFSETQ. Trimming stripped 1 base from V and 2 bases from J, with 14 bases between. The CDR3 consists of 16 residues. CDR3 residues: CASSLKWYQNTDTQYF. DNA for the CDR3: TGCGCCAGCAGCTTGAAGTGGTACCAAAACACAGATACGCAGTATTTT.

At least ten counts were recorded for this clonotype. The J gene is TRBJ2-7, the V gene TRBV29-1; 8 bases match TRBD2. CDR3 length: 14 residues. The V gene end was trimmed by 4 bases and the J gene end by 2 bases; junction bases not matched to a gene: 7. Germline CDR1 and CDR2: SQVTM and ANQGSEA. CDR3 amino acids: CSVALAGPPYEQYF. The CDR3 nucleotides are TGCAGCGTTGCTTTAGCGGGACCCCCCTACGAGCAGTACTTC.

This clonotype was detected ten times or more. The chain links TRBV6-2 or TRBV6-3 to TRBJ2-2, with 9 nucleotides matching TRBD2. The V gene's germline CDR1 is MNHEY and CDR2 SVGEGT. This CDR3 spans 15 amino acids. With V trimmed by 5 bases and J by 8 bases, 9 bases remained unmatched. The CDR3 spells CASSRQRGASGELFF. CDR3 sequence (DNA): TGTGCCAGCAGTCGCCAGCGGGGGGCCTCAGGGGAGCTGTTTTTT.

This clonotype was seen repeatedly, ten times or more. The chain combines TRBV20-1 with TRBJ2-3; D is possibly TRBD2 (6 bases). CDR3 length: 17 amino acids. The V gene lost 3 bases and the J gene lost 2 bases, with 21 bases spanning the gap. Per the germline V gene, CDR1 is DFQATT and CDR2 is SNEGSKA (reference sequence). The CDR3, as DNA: TGCAGTGCTAGGGGCCGTCCGGGACTGCACGCCACAGATACGCAGTATTTT. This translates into CSARGRPGLHATDTQYF.

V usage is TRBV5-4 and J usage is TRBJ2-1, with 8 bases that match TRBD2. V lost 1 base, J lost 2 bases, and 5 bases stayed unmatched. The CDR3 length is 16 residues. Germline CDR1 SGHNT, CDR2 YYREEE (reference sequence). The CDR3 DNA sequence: TGTGCCAGCAGCTTGACTAGCGGCCTGGCCTACAATGAGCAGTTCTTC. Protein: CASSLTSGLAYNEQFF.

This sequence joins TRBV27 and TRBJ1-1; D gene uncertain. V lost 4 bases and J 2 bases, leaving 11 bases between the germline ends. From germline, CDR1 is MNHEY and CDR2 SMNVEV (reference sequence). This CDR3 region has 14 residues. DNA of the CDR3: TGTGCCAGCAGTTCTTATCGGGAAAACACTGAAGCTTTCTTT. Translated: CASSSYRENTEAFF.

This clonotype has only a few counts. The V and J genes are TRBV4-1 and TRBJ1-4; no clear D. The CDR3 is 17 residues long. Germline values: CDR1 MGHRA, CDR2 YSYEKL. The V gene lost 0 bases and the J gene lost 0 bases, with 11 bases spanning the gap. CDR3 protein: CASSQDGYRPTNEKLFF. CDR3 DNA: TGCGCCAGCAGCCAAGATGGGTACAGACCAACTAATGAAAAACTGTTTTTT.

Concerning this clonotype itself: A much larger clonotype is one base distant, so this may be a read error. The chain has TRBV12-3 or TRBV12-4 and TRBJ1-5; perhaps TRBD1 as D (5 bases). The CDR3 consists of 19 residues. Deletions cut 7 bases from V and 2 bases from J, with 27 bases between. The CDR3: CASTVPAAGYTSGNQPQHF. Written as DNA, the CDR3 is TGTGCCAGCACCGTTCCCGCTGCAGGGTACACATCAGGCAATCAGCCCCAGCATTTT.

This chain's CDR3 is CASSQARLTNTEAFF. CDR3 nucleotides: TGCGCCAGCAGCCAAGCAAGACTGACCAACACTGAAGCTTTCTTT. The genes are TRBV4-1 and TRBJ1-1; D uncertain. Between the trimmed V and J ends, which lost 1 base and 2 bases, there was a span of 11 bases. This CDR3 is built from 15 residues. CDR1 and CDR2 from the germline V gene are MGHRA and YSYEKL.

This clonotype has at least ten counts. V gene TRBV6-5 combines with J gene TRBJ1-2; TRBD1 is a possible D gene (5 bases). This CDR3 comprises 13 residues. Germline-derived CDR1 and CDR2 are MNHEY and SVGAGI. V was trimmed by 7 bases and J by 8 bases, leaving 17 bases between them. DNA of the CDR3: TGTGCCAGCACCCAAGGGGTTTCTATGGGCTACACCTTC. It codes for CASTQGVSMGYTF.

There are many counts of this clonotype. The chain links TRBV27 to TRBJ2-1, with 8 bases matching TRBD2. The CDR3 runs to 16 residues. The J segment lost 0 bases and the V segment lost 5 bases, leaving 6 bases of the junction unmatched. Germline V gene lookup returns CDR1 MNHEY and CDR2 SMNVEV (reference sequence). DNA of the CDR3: TGTGCCAGCAGTGGCATTGGGACTAGCTCCTACAATGAGCAGTTCTTC. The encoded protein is CASSGIGTSSYNEQFF.

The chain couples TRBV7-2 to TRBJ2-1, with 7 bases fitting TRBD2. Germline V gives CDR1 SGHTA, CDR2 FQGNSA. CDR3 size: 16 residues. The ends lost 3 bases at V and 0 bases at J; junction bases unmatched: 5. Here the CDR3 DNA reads TGTGCCAGCAGCTTTTGGGGGGGAAGCTCCTACAATGAGCAGTTCTTC. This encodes CASSFWGGSSYNEQFF.

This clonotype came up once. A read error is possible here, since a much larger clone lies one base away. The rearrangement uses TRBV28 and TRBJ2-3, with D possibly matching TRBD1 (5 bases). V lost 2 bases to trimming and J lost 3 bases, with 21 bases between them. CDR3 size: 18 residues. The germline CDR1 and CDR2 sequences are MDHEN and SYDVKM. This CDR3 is CASSLRQNPSRKTDTQYF. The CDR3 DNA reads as TGTGCCAGCAGTTTACGACAGAACCCCTCTCGTAAAACAGATACGCAGTATTTT.

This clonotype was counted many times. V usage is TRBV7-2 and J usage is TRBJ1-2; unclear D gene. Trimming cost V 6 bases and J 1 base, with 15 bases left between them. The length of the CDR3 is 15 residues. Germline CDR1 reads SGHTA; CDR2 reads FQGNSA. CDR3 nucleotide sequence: TGTGCCAGCAGTCTCAACGGAGGTCTTAACTATGGCTACACCTTC. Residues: CASSLNGGLNYGYTF. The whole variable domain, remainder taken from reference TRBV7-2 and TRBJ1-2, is GAGVSQSPSNKVTEKGKDVELRCDPISGHTALYWYRQSLGQGLEFLIYFQGNSAPDKSGLPSDRFSAERTGGSVSTLTIQRTQQEDSAVYLCASSLNGGLNYGYTFGSGTRLTVV.

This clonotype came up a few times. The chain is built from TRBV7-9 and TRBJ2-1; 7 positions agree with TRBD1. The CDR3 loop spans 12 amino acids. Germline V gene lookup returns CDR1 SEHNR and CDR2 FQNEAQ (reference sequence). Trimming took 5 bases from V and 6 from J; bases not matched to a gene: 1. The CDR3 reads CASSQGVNEQFF. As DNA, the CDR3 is TGTGCCAGCAGCCAGGGGGTCAATGAGCAGTTCTTC.

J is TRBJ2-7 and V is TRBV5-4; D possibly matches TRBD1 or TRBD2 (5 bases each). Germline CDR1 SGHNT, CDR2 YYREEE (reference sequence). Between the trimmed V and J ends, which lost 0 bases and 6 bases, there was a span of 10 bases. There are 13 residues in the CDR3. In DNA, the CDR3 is TGTGCCAGCAGCTTGGCCGCAGGGAGCGAGCAGTACTTC. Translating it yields CASSLAAGSEQYF.